This is a list of T cell receptor beta chains from one sample in a study of cytomegalovirus exposure and HLA in healthy donors. Data came from immunoSEQ multiplex PCR; TCRdb stores just in-frame clones and leaves some out. The sample has 150,000 to 200,000 clones; around 75% are singletons. Sample: PBMCs. These receptors came from a woman in her forties or fifties in good health and CMV-seronegative. The CDR3 runs from the conserved cysteine through the conserved F or W. Fields, in order: J gene, V gene, clone size, D gene, CDR3 DNA, CDR3 protein. D genes are given only for firm matches. Rows may omit the clone size; those that give it use once, few, many or a size class.

j_gene: TRBJ1-1; v_gene: TRBV19; abundance: -; d_gene: TRBD1; CDR3nt: TGTGCCAGTAGCTTACGATCTGGGACAGGGAGGACCCTTTACACTGAAGCTTTCTTT; CDR3aa: CASSLRSGTGRTLYTEAFF
j_gene: TRBJ1-3; v_gene: TRBV4-3; abundance: -; d_gene: -; CDR3nt: TGCGCCAGCAGCCAGGGGGCTGGAGACACCATATATTTT; CDR3aa: CASSQGAGDTIYF
j_gene: TRBJ2-7; v_gene: TRBV6-6; abundance: -; d_gene: -; CDR3nt: TGTGCCGGCAGGAATCCTCGGGACTACGAGCAGTACTTC; CDR3aa: CAGRNPRDYEQYF
j_gene: TRBJ1-1; v_gene: TRBV28; abundance: -; d_gene: -; CDR3nt: TGTGCCAGCAGGACGGGGAAACACACTGAAGCTTTCTTT; CDR3aa: CASRTGKHTEAFF
j_gene: TRBJ2-7; v_gene: TRBV5-6; abundance: -; d_gene: -; CDR3nt: TGTGCCAGCAGCGCCGAACCGACAGTTCCCTCCTACGAGCAGTACTTC; CDR3aa: CASSAEPTVPSYEQYF
j_gene: TRBJ1-1; v_gene: TRBV11-3; abundance: -; d_gene: TRBD1; CDR3nt: TGTGCCAGTAATTGGGACAGGGAAGACACTGAAGCTTTCTTT; CDR3aa: CASNWDREDTEAFF
j_gene: TRBJ1-1; v_gene: TRBV7-6; abundance: -; d_gene: -; CDR3nt: TGTGCCAGCAAAGCCATAGCGGGACCCACTGAAGCTTTCTTT; CDR3aa: CASKAIAGPTEAFF
j_gene: TRBJ1-5; v_gene: TRBV18; abundance: -; d_gene: -; CDR3nt: TGTGCCAGCTCACCGGGGGGTCATCAGCCCCAGCATTTT; CDR3aa: CASSPGGHQPQHF
j_gene: TRBJ1-6; v_gene: TRBV2; abundance: -; d_gene: -; CDR3nt: TGTGCCAGCAAGACGGCACTAAATTCACCCCTCCACTTT; CDR3aa: CASKTALNSPLHF
j_gene: TRBJ2-7; v_gene: TRBV2; abundance: -; d_gene: TRBD1; CDR3nt: TGTGCCAGCAGCGGACAGGGGGCGTTAAAGCAGTACTTC; CDR3aa: CASSGQGALKQYF
j_gene: TRBJ1-2; v_gene: TRBV30; abundance: -; d_gene: -; CDR3nt: TGTGCCTGGAGTGTACGGCGGGGGAGCGGCTACACCTTC; CDR3aa: CAWSVRRGSGYTF
j_gene: TRBJ2-1; v_gene: TRBV7-3; abundance: -; d_gene: TRBD2; CDR3nt: TGTGCCAGCAGTTTAGCGGGGGGGCGTAATGAGCAGTTCTTC; CDR3aa: CASSLAGGRNEQFF
j_gene: TRBJ2-1; v_gene: TRBV4-1; abundance: few; d_gene: -; CDR3nt: TGCGCCAGCAGCCGAGAACCGGGACTCCCCTTTAGCGAGCAGTTCTTC; CDR3aa: CASSREPGLPFSEQFF
j_gene: TRBJ1-2; v_gene: TRBV11-2; abundance: once; d_gene: -; CDR3nt: TGTGCCAGCAGCTCCTACGAGAAGCTAGAGGGTGGCTACACCTTC; CDR3aa: CASSSYEKLEGGYTF
j_gene: TRBJ2-1; v_gene: TRBV10-3; abundance: -; d_gene: -; CDR3nt: TGTGCCATCAGTGAGACAGGGAGCTCCTACAATGAGCAGTTCTTC; CDR3aa: CAISETGSSYNEQFF
j_gene: TRBJ2-7; v_gene: TRBV6-5; abundance: -; d_gene: -; CDR3nt: TGTGCCAGCAGTTACTACCTGGGCCAGGGGTCCTACGAGCAGTACTTC; CDR3aa: CASSYYLGQGSYEQYF
j_gene: TRBJ2-1; v_gene: TRBV19; abundance: -; d_gene: TRBD1; CDR3nt: TGTGCCAGTATCCCGAGGGGGACAGGGGGCGCACGGGAGCAGTTCTTC; CDR3aa: CASIPRGTGGAREQFF
j_gene: TRBJ1-2; v_gene: TRBV19; abundance: -; d_gene: TRBD1; CDR3nt: TGTGCCAGCGGGACAGGGGAGTCCCCGCGTGGCTACACCTTC; CDR3aa: CASGTGESPRGYTF
j_gene: TRBJ1-2; v_gene: TRBV7-9; abundance: -; d_gene: -; CDR3nt: TGTGCCAGCAGCACTGGGTTACTAGCCCGTATAGATGGCTACACCTTC; CDR3aa: CASSTGLLARIDGYTF
j_gene: TRBJ1-2; v_gene: TRBV19; abundance: -; d_gene: TRBD1; CDR3nt: TGTGCCAGTAGTGTCACAGGGGTGGACTATGGCTACACCTTC; CDR3aa: CASSVTGVDYGYTF